The clone carrying this TCR beta chain occurred a few times. The data were obtained in a study of blood T cell repertoires in COVID-19. Whole-study context: Spain, Italy and the United States supplied samples that represented acute and convalescent COVID-19.

Trimming cost V 5 bases and J 5 bases, with 15 bases left between them. The CDR3 extends over 14 amino acids. Germline CDR1 is SGHAT and CDR2 is FQNNGV. Sequencing used immunoSEQ multiplex PCR; TCRdb keeps in-frame clones, though not all of them. The sample includes about 160,000 clones, roughly 84% of them seen just once. The sequencing sample was made of peripheral blood. The receptor was derived from a woman aged 45-65 years with COVID-19, enrolled during active disease. J is TRBJ1-1 and V is TRBV11-2; D is unresolved. CDR3 DNA sequence: TGTGCCAGCAGCCCTTGGGCCGGTGGGACTGAAGCTTTCTTT. This encodes CASSPWAGGTEAFF.